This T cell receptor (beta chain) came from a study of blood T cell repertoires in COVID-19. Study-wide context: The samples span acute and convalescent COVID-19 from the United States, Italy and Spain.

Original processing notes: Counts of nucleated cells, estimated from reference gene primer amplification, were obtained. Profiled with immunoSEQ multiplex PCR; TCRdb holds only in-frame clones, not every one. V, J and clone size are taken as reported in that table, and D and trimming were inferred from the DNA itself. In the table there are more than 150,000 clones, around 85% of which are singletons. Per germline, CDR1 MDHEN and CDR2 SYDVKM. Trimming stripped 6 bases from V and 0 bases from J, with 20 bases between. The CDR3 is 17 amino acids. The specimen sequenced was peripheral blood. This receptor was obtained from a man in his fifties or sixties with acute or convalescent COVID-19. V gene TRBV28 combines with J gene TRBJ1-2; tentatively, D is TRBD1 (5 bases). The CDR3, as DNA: TGTGCCAGCAGCCTGCCCGGAGGGGCCGGTTCTAACTATGGCTACACCTTC. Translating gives CASSLPGGAGSNYGYTF.